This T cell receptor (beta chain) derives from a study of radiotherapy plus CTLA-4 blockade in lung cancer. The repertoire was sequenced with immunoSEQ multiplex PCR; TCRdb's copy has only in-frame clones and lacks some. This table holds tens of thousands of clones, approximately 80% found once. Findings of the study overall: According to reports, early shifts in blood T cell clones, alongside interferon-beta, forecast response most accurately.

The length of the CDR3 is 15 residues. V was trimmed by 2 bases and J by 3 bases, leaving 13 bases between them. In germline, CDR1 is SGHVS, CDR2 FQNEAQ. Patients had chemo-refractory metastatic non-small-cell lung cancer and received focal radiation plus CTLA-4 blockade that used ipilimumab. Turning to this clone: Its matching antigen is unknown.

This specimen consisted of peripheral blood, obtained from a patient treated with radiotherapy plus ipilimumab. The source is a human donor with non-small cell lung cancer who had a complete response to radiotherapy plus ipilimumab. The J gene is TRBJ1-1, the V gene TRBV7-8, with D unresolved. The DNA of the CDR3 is TGTGCCAGCAGCTTAAAGCCAGGAACGGACACTGAAGCTTTCTTT. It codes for CASSLKPGTDTEAFF.